These T cell receptor beta chains were read from a single sample in a study of T cell changes during pregnancy in multiple sclerosis. Assay: immunoSEQ multiplex PCR; the TCRdb copy retains only in-frame clones and omits some. This table has around 92,000 clones, 90% to 95% appearing once. Sequencing was performed on peripheral blood, taken in the third trimester of pregnancy. The receptors were gathered from a female donor with multiple sclerosis, enrolled in a pregnancy study. Each CDR3 is given with its conserved first and last residue. Fields, in order: D gene, J gene, V gene, clone size, CDR3 DNA, CDR3 protein. A D gene is named only where the DNA matches it firmly. Part of the rows lack a size; the others show once, few, many or a class for expanded clones.

. TRBJ1-2 TRBV6-6 once TGTGCCAGCAGCGTCGGGAATAATGGCTACACCTTC CASSVGNNGYTF
. TRBJ2-3 TRBV6-1 . TGTGCCAGCAGCCATGGGGGGACAGATACGCAGTATTTT CASSHGGTDTQYF
TRBD2 TRBJ2-3 TRBV6-1 . TGTGCCAGCAGTGAAAGAGGACTAGCGGGAGTAGCCGGTCCAGATACGCAGTATTTT CASSERGLAGVAGPDTQYF
. TRBJ2-7 TRBV7-9 once TGTGCCAGCAGCCCGGGGGCGGGGGCTAGATCAGGGCAGTACTTC CASSPGAGARSGQYF
. TRBJ1-4 TRBV6-1 . TGTGCCAGCAGCCCAGCGGGTACGCGCGAAAAACTGTTTTTT CASSPAGTREKLFF
TRBD1 TRBJ2-1 TRBV27 . TGTGCCAGCAGTTCCCTCGGACAGGCCAATGAGCAGTTCTTC CASSSLGQANEQFF
. TRBJ1-2 TRBV28 . TGCGACGAGACGGATTTGGGGGGATTCGGCTACACCTTC CDETDLGGFGYTF
. TRBJ2-6 TRBV5-4 . TGTGCCAGCAGCCGCGAGGTCTCTGGGGCCAACGTCCTGACTTTC CASSREVSGANVLTF
TRBD1 TRBJ1-1 TRBV7-2 . TGTGCCAGCAGGCCACAATACAGGGGGAGAACTCAGAACACTGAAGCTTTCTTT CASRPQYRGRTQNTEAFF
TRBD1 TRBJ1-1 TRBV10-3 . TGTGCCATCAGCCCGGGACAGACTAACACTGAAGCTTTCTTT CAISPGQTNTEAFF
TRBD1 TRBJ1-2 TRBV6-5 once TGTGCCATCGGGGACAGGGGATATGGCTACACCTTC CAIGDRGYGYTF
TRBD2 TRBJ2-2 TRBV25-1 . TGTGCCAGCATAGCGGGTTCGGCCACCGGGGAGCTGTTTTTT CASIAGSATGELFF
TRBD2 TRBJ2-1 TRBV5-4 . TGTGCCAGCAGCTCCCAGCGGGAGAACTACAATGAGCAGTTCTTC CASSSQRENYNEQFF
TRBD1 TRBJ2-7 TRBV25-1 . TGTGCCAGCACCGAAGGGACAGGGGGGGTCGAAGAGCAGTACTTC CASTEGTGGVEEQYF
. TRBJ2-7 TRBV6-5 . TGTGCCAGCAGTTTTAAGGCAGGGGGGAACGAGCAGTACTTC CASSFKAGGNEQYF
TRBD1 TRBJ2-5 TRBV6-1 . TGTGCCAGCAGACGACAGGGGGACGAGACCCAGTACTTC CASRRQGDETQYF
. TRBJ2-7 TRBV13 . TGTGCCAGCAGCTTATCAGGGTCCCTCTACGAGCAGTACTTC CASSLSGSLYEQYF
TRBD1 TRBJ1-5 TRBV19 . TGTGCCAGTAGCCAATGGACAGGGTTCAATCAGCCCCAGCATTTT CASSQWTGFNQPQHF
. TRBJ2-1 TRBV7-8 once TGTGCCAGCAGCATAGACAGAGTTAACCTTGATGAGCAGTTCTTC CASSIDRVNLDEQFF
TRBD2 TRBJ2-7 TRBV7-9 once TGTGCCAGCAGCGAGACTAGCGGGAGATACGAGCAGTACTTC CASSETSGRYEQYF
. TRBJ1-1 TRBV4-1 . TGCGCCAGCAGCCAAGGACGGGGAAACACTGAAGCTTTCTTT CASSQGRGNTEAFF
TRBD1 TRBJ2-5 TRBV2 once TGTGCCAGCAGTCTGGACAGGGGAGAAGAGACCCAGTACTTC CASSLDRGEETQYF
. TRBJ1-3 TRBV11-2 once TGTGCCAGCAGCCTAGGGGTGGGGCTCTCTGGAAACACCATATATTTT CASSLGVGLSGNTIYF
. TRBJ2-2 TRBV6-5 . TGTGCCAGCAGTTATACAGCCTACACCGGGGAGCTGTTTTTT CASSYTAYTGELFF